A selection of T cell receptor beta chains follows, all from one sample in a study of blood T cell repertoires in COVID-19. Measured with immunoSEQ multiplex PCR; TCRdb has only the in-frame clones, and not every one. The sample lists roughly 180,000 clones; around 85% were seen once. Sequenced sample: peripheral blood. The receptors stem from a man in his 70s with active or convalescent COVID-19. Both conserved end residues are part of each CDR3. A D gene is named only where the DNA matches it firmly. Clone sizes are given selectively: once, few, many, or a class where the clone is expanded.

D gene | clone size | J gene | V gene | CDR3 DNA | CDR3 protein
TRBD1 | NA | TRBJ1-4 | TRBV4-2 | TGTGCCAGCAGCCAATCCTCAGGGACAGGGAATGAAAAACTGTTTTTT | CASSQSSGTGNEKLFF
TRBD1 | NA | TRBJ2-7 | TRBV19 | TGTGCCAGTAGTACAGCCCCTGGACAGGTTACGAAGCAGTACTTC | CASSTAPGQVTKQYF
NA | NA | TRBJ2-1 | TRBV5-4 | TGTGCCAGCAGACCTCCGGGCTCCTACAATGAGCAGTTCTTC | CASRPPGSYNEQFF
TRBD2 | NA | TRBJ2-7 | TRBV6-5 | TGTGCCAGCAGACTAGCGGGATACTACGAGCAGTACTTC | CASRLAGYYEQYF
NA | NA | TRBJ2-7 | TRBV19 | TGTGCCATTTTTGCCGGGACACAAGTTTACGAGCAGTACTTC | CAIFAGTQVYEQYF
NA | NA | TRBJ1-6 | TRBV14 | TGTGCCAGCAGCCAACGGGGGGCAAATTCACCCCTCCACTTT | CASSQRGANSPLHF
TRBD1 | NA | TRBJ2-3 | TRBV7-2 | TGTGCCAGCAGCTTAGGAGGGGGCGCATCGTCAGATACGCAGTATTTT | CASSLGGGASSDTQYF
NA | NA | TRBJ2-3 | TRBV27 | TGTGCCAGCACCCTTCGGGGGACAGATACGCAGTATTTT | CASTLRGTDTQYF
TRBD1 | NA | TRBJ1-5 | TRBV28 | TGTGCCAGCAGTCCTGGGACAGGGCTTCCGGGCAATCAGCCCCAGCATTTT | CASSPGTGLPGNQPQHF
TRBD1 | NA | TRBJ2-2 | TRBV10-1 | TGCGCCAGCTTCAATATTTATGTGTCCGGACAGGGGCTCACCGGGGAGCTGTTTTTT | CASFNIYVSGQGLTGELFF
TRBD1 | once | TRBJ1-1 | TRBV7-9 | TGTGCCAGCGGGGGCGACAGGGGCTATAGTGAAGCTTTCTTT | CASGGDRGYSEAFF
TRBD2 | NA | TRBJ2-3 | TRBV7-8 | TGTGCCAGCAGCTTGGGACTAGCCCCCACAGATACGCAGTATTTT | CASSLGLAPTDTQYF
NA | NA | TRBJ1-5 | TRBV5-4 | TGTGCCAGCAGTTTGAGGGGGAGCAATCAGCCCCAGCATTTT | CASSLRGSNQPQHF
NA | few | TRBJ2-7 | TRBV29-1 | TGCAGCGCGTCACAGGGCACTTTCTACGAGCAGTACTTC | CSASQGTFYEQYF
NA | NA | TRBJ2-7 | TRBV28 | TGTGCCAGCAGTTCCCCCACCTATTACGAGCAGTACTTC | CASSSPTYYEQYF
TRBD1 | NA | TRBJ1-1 | TRBV27 | TGTGCCAGCAGTGACCGGGACAGGGGTGTCACTGAAGCTTTCTTT | CASSDRDRGVTEAFF
TRBD1 | NA | TRBJ1-2 | TRBV20-1 | TGCAGTGCTAGTTGGGCCGGGACAGGGTCTTTGGGCTACACCTTC | CSASWAGTGSLGYTF
TRBD2 | NA | TRBJ2-7 | TRBV12-3/TRBV12-4 | TGTGCCAGCAGATTAGCGGGAGAGCGCGAGCAGTACTTC | CASRLAGEREQYF
NA | NA | TRBJ2-5 | TRBV6-4 | TGTGCCAGCAGTAGGAACACAGGGAGACAAGAGACCCAGTACTTC | CASSRNTGRQETQYF
TRBD1 | few | TRBJ1-4 | TRBV28 | TGTGCCAGCAGCCCAGGGGGCACTAATGAAAAACTGTTTTTT | CASSPGGTNEKLFF
NA | once | TRBJ2-2 | TRBV5-1 | TGCGCCAGCAGCTTGAACAGCAACACCGGGGAGCTGTTTTTT | CASSLNSNTGELFF
TRBD2 | NA | TRBJ2-1 | TRBV25-1 | TGTGCCAGCAATGGGGGAGGGCTTACCAGTGAGCAGTTCTTC | CASNGGGLTSEQFF
TRBD1 | NA | TRBJ2-2 | TRBV2 | TGTGCCAGCGGAAAGGGGGCCCTGACCACCGGGGAGCTGTTTTTT | CASGKGALTTGELFF
TRBD1 | NA | TRBJ2-3 | TRBV9 | TGTGCCAGCAGCGCCCTCCCTGACAGGGCCATAGATACGCAGTATTTT | CASSALPDRAIDTQYF
NA | NA | TRBJ1-5 | TRBV27 | TGTGCCAGCAGTTTAAAGGGGTCAGACTTGAGCAATCAGCCCCAGCATTTT | CASSLKGSDLSNQPQHF
TRBD2 | NA | TRBJ2-5 | TRBV5-1 | TGCGCCAGCAGCTTGCAACTCAGCGGGGGGTCCCAAGAGACCCAGTACTTC | CASSLQLSGGSQETQYF
TRBD2 | NA | TRBJ2-1 | TRBV4-1 | TGCGCCAGCAGCCCCCTGGGACTAGCGGGAGTCTCCTACAATGAGCAGTTCTTC | CASSPLGLAGVSYNEQFF
NA | NA | TRBJ1-6 | TRBV6-5 | TGTGCCAGCAGTCCCGGGATCGGGCCCCTCCACTTT | CASSPGIGPLHF
NA | NA | TRBJ1-4 | TRBV6-6 | TGTGCCAGCGCCGAACAAACAACTAATGAAAAACTGTTTTTT | CASAEQTTNEKLFF
TRBD1 | NA | TRBJ1-3 | TRBV30 | TGTGCCGCAAATGGGGACAGCTCTGGAAACACCATATATTTT | CAANGDSSGNTIYF
TRBD2 | once | TRBJ2-7 | TRBV5-6 | TGTGCCAGCAGCCTAGACCCCCTAGGGACTAACGAGCAGTACTTC | CASSLDPLGTNEQYF
TRBD2 | NA | TRBJ2-7 | TRBV6-6 | TGTGCCAGCAGCCTAGCGGGAGTCGTCGACGAGCAGTACTTC | CASSLAGVVDEQYF
NA | NA | TRBJ1-3 | TRBV29-1 | TGCAGCGTTGAACTGTCCGGAAACACCATATATTTT | CSVELSGNTIYF
NA | NA | TRBJ2-7 | TRBV19 | TGTGCCAGTAGTCCCCAATATGGCGGAACCAACTACGAGCAGTACTTC | CASSPQYGGTNYEQYF
NA | NA | TRBJ1-2 | TRBV27 | TGTGCCAGCAGTTCAACAGGGAAAAACTATGGCTACACCTTC | CASSSTGKNYGYTF
NA | once | TRBJ1-1 | TRBV30 | TGTGCCTCCCCGTCGGGCAGCGGCACTGAAGCTTTCTTT | CASPSGSGTEAFF
NA | NA | TRBJ2-1 | TRBV5-5 | TGTGCCAGCAGCTTGGCCACGGGTCCCCCGGGACTGTCAACCTACAATGAGCAGTTCTTC | CASSLATGPPGLSTYNEQFF
TRBD1 | few | TRBJ1-5 | TRBV6-6 | TGTGCCAGCAGTTACTCTCCGACAGGGGGCGGAGTGCCCCAGCATTTT | CASSYSPTGGGVPQHF
TRBD1 | NA | TRBJ2-2 | TRBV5-1 | TGCGCCAGCAGCTTACAGGGGGACCCAAACACCGGGGAGCTGTTTTTT | CASSLQGDPNTGELFF
TRBD2 | NA | TRBJ2-3 | TRBV5-4 | TGTGCCAGCAGCGTTAGACTAGCGGGGAGCACAGATACGCAGTATTTT | CASSVRLAGSTDTQYF
NA | NA | TRBJ1-1 | TRBV19 | TGTGCCGTCAGGAGGGGGAACACTGAAGCTTTCTTT | CAVRRGNTEAFF
NA | many | TRBJ1-2 | TRBV6-2/TRBV6-3 | TGTGCCAGCAGTTTAGTAGGGGACACGTCTAACTATGGCTACACCTTC | CASSLVGDTSNYGYTF
NA | NA | TRBJ2-2 | TRBV2 | TGTGCCAGCAGCGCATATGCCAGGGGTGACGGGGAGCTGTTTTTT | CASSAYARGDGELFF
NA | NA | TRBJ1-5 | TRBV20-1 | TGCAGTGCTAGCCGGGATCAGCCCCAGCATTTT | CSASRDQPQHF
NA | NA | TRBJ1-5 | TRBV7-2 | TGTGCCAGCAGCTTAGTCCGGGACAATCAGCCCCAGCATTTT | CASSLVRDNQPQHF
NA | few | TRBJ2-2 | TRBV12-5 | TGTGCTAGTGGGAGAGGAGTGGACACCGGGGAGCTGTTTTTT | CASGRGVDTGELFF
NA | NA | TRBJ1-4 | TRBV30 | TGTGCCTGGAGCAAAATAGATGAAAAACTGTTTTTT | CAWSKIDEKLFF
NA | NA | TRBJ2-2 | TRBV3-1/TRBV3-2 | TGTGCCAGCAGCCAGGGGGGGCAAGTCTCCGGGGAGCTGTTTTTT | CASSQGGQVSGELFF
NA | few | TRBJ2-7 | TRBV28 | TGTGCCAGCGGCAGGGGGGTTTACGAGCAGTACTTC | CASGRGVYEQYF
NA | NA | TRBJ2-6 | TRBV5-1 | TGCGCCAGCAGCTTGGATGCGGGCTCTGGGGCCAACGTCCTGACTTTC | CASSLDAGSGANVLTF
NA | NA | TRBJ1-6 | TRBV19 | TGTGCCAGTAAGGGCCATGGACAGATCGGTTCACCCCTCCACTTT | CASKGHGQIGSPLHF
NA | NA | TRBJ1-6 | TRBV28 | TGTGCCAGCAGTTTATATCCGAATTCACCCCTCCACTTT | CASSLYPNSPLHF
TRBD1 | once | TRBJ2-3 | TRBV10-2 | TGCGCCAGCAGGGACCGACAGGGGCCCACAGATACGCAGTATTTT | CASRDRQGPTDTQYF
NA | NA | TRBJ1-1 | TRBV6-4 | TGTGCCACCGGCAGGGCGAACACTGAAGCTTTCTTT | CATGRANTEAFF
NA | NA | TRBJ1-6 | TRBV10-3 | TGTGCCATCAGTGAGAATAGGGGATTGACCTCCTATAATTCACCCCTCCACTTT | CAISENRGLTSYNSPLHF
TRBD1 | NA | TRBJ2-5 | TRBV7-9 | TGTGCCAGCAGCTCCTTAGACAGGGAGGAGACCCAGTACTTC | CASSSLDREETQYF
NA | few | TRBJ2-7 | TRBV7-7 | TGTGCTAGCAGCTCCGGGGAAGGGGGCGAGCAGTACTTC | CASSSGEGGEQYF
TRBD2 | NA | TRBJ2-2 | TRBV5-1 | TGCGCCAGCAGCCTCCGACTAGCGGGGGGTCCGAACACCGGGGAGCTGTTTTTT | CASSLRLAGGPNTGELFF
NA | NA | TRBJ2-1 | TRBV10-3 | TGTGCCATCAGTGAGTCGATGAAGAATAGGGGTAATGAGCAGTTCTTC | CAISESMKNRGNEQFF